Here is one T cell receptor (beta chain) with its context. Antigen: not known. This record belongs to a study of T cells in pancreatic ductal adenocarcinoma. Sequencing used immunoSEQ multiplex PCR; TCRdb keeps in-frame clones, though not all of them. The top ten clones hold 8.8% of a sample with about 5,400 clones, less than 75% of them seen once. Study-level results: Blood clonality (roughly 0.072) did not differ significantly from tumor (around 0.1). Compared with tumor, blood showed more total productive templates and roughly 8-fold more clonotypes. Tumors hold more CD45RO+ effector T cells, which may bias toward lower diversity. The resected cohort was biased toward the minority with early-stage disease.

The CDR3 runs 15 residues. The V end was cut by 6 bases, the J end by 3 bases, with 17 bases between. Germline loops: CDR1 MDHEN, CDR2 SYDVKM. Selected pancreatic ductal adenocarcinoma patients had undergone surgery without neoadjuvant therapy. The sample was pancreatic tumor tissue. The chain links TRBV28 to TRBJ2-5; TRBD2 might be the D (5 bases). The receptor's source is a human donor with pancreatic ductal adenocarcinoma. This CDR3 reads CASSLAGWTKETQYF. CDR3 DNA sequence: TGTGCCAGCAGCCTAGCTGGGTGGACGAAAGAGACCCAGTACTTC.